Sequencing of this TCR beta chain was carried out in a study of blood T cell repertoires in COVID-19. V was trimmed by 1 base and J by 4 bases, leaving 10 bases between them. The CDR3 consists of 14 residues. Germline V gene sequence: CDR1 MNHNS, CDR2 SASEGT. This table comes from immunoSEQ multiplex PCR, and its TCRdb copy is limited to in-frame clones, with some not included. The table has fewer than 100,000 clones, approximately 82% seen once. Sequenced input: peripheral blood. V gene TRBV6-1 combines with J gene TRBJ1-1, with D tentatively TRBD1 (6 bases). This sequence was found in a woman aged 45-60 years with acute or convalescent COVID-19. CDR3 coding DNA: TGTGCCAGCAGTGAAGAAGGGGGTGTCACTGAAGCTTTCTTT. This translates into CASSEEGGVTEAFF.